This record concerns one TCR beta chain sequence. What it binds is not known. The entry originates in a study of OX40 agonist ivuxolimab in advanced cancers. Across the whole study: Patients in the trial were receiving intravenous ivuxolimab every 2 weeks, at doses of 0.01 to 10 mg/kg.

Produced via immunoSEQ multiplex PCR; TCRdb's table is partial and in-frame only. The data show about 65,000 clones, around 86% seen once. Study observations and caveats: Expanded clones were, on average, more numerous in CD8+ T cells than in CD4+. Dosing at 0.1 to 3.0 mg/kg was accompanied by clonal expansion of CD4+ and CD8+ blood T cells by week 6.

The V gene end was trimmed by 5 bases and the J gene end by 3 bases; junction bases not matched to a gene: 6. The CDR3 contains 15 residues. Per the germline V gene, CDR1 is SGHAT and CDR2 is FQNNGV. The sampling schedule covered blood at baseline, cycle 4 day 1, and cycle 7 day 1. The sample was CD4+ or CD8+ T cells sorted from blood, taken in a trial of the OX40 agonist ivuxolimab. This sequence was found in an adult with an advanced solid tumor such as melanoma, head and neck, liver or kidney cancer. J is TRBJ2-3 and V is TRBV11-2, with 9 positions matching TRBD1. The CDR3 nucleotides are TGTGCCAGCAGCCTACAGGGGGCGATGACAGATACGCAGTATTTT. This codes for CASSLQGAMTDTQYF.